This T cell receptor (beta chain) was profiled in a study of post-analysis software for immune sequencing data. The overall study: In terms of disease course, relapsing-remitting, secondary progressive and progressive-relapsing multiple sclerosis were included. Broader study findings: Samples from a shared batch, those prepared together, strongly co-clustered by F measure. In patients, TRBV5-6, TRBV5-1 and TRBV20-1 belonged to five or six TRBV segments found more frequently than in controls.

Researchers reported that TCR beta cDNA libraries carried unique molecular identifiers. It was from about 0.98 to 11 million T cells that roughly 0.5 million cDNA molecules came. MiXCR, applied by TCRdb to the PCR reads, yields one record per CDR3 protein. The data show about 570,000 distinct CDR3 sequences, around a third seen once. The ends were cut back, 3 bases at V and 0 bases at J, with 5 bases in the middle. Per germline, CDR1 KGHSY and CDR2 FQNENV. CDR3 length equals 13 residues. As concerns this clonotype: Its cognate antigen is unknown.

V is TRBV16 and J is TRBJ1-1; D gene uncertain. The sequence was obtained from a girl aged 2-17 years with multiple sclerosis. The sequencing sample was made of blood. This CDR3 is CASSHGLNTEAFF. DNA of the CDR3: TGTGCCAGCAGCCACGGACTGAACACTGAAGCTTTCTTT.